This TCR beta chain was profiled in a study of cytomegalovirus exposure and HLA in healthy donors. The study ran its PCR with 60 Vbeta and 13 Jbeta primers. Some clones are missing from TCRdb's copy, which holds only in-frame ones; the method was immunoSEQ multiplex PCR. This table has some 190,000 clones, about nine tenths appearing once. Between the trimmed V and J ends, which lost 2 bases and 2 bases, there was a span of 17 bases. CDR1 is SGHAT and CDR2 is FQNNGV in the germline V gene. The CDR3 runs 17 residues. This clone was observed once. The sample consisted of PBMCs. The clonotype was recovered from a boy younger than 10 in good health and CMV-seronegative. V and J are TRBV11-2 and TRBJ2-3, with a tentative D call TRBD2 (5 bases). The CDR3 nucleotides read TGTGCCAGCAGCTTATTATGGAGGCTAGATAACACAGATACGCAGTATTTT. This gives the protein CASSLLWRLDNTDTQYF.